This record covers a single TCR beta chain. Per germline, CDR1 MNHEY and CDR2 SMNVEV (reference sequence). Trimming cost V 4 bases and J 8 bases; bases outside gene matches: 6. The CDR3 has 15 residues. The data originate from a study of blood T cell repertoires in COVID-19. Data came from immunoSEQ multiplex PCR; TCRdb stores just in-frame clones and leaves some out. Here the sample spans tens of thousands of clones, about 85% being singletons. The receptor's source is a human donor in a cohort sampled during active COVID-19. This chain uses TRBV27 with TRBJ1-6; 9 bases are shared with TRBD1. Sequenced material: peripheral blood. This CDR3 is CASSYSTGGDSPLHF. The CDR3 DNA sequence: TGTGCCAGCAGTTACTCGACAGGGGGGGATTCACCCCTCCACTTT.